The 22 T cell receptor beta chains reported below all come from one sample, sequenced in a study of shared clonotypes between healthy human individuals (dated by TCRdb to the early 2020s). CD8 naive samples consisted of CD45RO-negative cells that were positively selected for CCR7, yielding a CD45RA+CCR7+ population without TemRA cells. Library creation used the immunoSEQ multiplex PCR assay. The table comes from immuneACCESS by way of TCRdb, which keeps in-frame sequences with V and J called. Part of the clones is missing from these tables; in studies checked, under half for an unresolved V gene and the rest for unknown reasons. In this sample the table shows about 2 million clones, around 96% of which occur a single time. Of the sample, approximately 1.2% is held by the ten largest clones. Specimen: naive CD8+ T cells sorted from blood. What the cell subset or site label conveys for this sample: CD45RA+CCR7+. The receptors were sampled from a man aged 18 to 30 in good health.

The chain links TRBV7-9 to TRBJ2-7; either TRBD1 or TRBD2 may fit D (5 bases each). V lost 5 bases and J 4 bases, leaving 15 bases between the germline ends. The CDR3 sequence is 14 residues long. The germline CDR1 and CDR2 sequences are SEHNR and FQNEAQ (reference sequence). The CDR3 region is CASSNTGAVYEQYF. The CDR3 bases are TGTGCCAGCAGCAACACCGGGGCTGTTTACGAGCAGTACTTC.

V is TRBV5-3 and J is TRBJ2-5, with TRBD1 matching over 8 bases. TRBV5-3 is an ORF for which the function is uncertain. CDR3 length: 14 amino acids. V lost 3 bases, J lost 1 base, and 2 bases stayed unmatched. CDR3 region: CARSSGQAQETQYF. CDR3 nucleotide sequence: TGTGCCAGAAGCTCGGGACAGGCCCAAGAGACCCAGTACTTC.

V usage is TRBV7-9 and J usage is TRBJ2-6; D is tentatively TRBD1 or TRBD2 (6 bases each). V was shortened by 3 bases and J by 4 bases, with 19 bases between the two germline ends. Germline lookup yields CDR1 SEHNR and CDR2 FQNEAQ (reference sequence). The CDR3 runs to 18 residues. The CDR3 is CASSFQATGGKGANVLTF. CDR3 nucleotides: TGTGCCAGCAGCTTCCAGGCGACAGGCGGGAAGGGGGCCAACGTCCTGACTTTC. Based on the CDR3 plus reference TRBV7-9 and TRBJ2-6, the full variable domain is DTGVSQNPRHKITKRGQNVTFRCDPISEHNRLYWYRQTLGQGPEFLTYFQNEAQLEKSRLLSDRFSAERPKGSFSTLEIQRTEQGDSAMYLCASSFQATGGKGANVLTFGAGSRLTVL.

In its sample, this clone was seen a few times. CDR3 amino acids: CASSQLMHSGSPLHF. The CDR3 DNA follows: TGTGCCAGCAGCCAGCTTATGCATTCGGGCTCACCCCTCCACTTT. This chain links TRBV27 with TRBJ1-6; no firm D call. Trimming cost V 6 bases and J 10 bases, with 19 bases left between them. Germline V lookup: CDR1 MNHEY, CDR2 SMNVEV (reference sequence). The CDR3 extends over 15 amino acids.

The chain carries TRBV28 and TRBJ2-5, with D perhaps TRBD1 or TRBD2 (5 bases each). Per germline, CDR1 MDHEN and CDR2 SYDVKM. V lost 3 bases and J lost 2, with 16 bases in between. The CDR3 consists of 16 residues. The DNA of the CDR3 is TGTGCCAGCAGTTTTGAGGGGACCAATGGACAAGAGACCCAGTACTTC. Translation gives CASSFEGTNGQETQYF.

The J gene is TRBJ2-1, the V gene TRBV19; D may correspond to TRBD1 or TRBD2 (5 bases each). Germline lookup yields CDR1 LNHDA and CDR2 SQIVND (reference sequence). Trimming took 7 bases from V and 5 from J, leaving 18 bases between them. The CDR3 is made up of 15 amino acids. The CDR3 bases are TGTGCCAGTAACCGGGACCATAGGCCCCACAATGAGCAGTTCTTC. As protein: CASNRDHRPHNEQFF.

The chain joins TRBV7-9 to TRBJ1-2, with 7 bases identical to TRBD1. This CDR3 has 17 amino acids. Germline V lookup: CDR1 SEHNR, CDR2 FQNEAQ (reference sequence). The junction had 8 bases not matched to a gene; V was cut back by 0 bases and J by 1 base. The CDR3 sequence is CASSLAGEGADNYGYTF. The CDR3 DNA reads TGTGCCAGCAGCTTAGCGGGCGAGGGGGCTGATAACTATGGCTACACCTTC.

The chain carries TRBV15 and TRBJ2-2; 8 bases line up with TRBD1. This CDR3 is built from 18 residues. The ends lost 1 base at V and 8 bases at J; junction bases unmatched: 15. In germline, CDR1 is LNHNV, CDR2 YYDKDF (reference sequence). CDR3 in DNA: TGTGCCACCAGCAGAGTTCTGCCGGGACAGGCCTTAACGGGGGAGCTGTTTTTT. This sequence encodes CATSRVLPGQALTGELFF.

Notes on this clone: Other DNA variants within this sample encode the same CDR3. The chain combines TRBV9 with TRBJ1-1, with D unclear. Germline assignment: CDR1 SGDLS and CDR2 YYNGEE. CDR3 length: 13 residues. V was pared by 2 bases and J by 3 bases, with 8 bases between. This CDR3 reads CASSVQWDTEAFF. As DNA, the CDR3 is TGTGCCAGCAGCGTTCAGTGGGACACTGAAGCTTTCTTT.

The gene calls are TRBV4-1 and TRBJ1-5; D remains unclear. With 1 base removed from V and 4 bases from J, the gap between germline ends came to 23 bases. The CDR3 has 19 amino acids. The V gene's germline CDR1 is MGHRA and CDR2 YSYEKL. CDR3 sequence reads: CASSQVVDGRAGRNQPQHF. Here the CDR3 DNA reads TGCGCCAGCAGCCAAGTGGTCGACGGGAGGGCGGGAAGAAATCAGCCCCAGCATTTT.

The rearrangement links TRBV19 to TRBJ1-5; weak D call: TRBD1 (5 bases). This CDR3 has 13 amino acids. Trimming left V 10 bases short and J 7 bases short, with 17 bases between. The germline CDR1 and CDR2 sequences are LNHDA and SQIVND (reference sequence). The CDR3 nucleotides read TGTGCCACCCTCGGGGGGTACCTCCAGCCCCAGCATTTT. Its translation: CATLGGYLQPQHF.

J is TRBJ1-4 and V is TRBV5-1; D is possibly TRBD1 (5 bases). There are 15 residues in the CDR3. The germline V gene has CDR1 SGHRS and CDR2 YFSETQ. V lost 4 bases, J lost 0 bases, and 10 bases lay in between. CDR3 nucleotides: TGCGCCAGCAGCGACAGAGATACAACTAATGAAAAACTGTTTTTT. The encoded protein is CASSDRDTTNEKLFF.

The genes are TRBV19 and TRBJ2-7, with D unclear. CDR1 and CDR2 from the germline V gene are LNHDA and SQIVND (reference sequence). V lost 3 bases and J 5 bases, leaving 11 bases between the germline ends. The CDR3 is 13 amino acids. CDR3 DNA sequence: TGTGCCAGTAGTATTATCCTAGACCACGAGCAGTACTTC. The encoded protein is CASSIILDHEQYF.

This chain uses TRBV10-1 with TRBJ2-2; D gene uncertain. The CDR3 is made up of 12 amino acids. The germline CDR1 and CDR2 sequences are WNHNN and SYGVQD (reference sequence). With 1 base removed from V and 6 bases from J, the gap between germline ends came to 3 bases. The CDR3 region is CASSEWAGELFF. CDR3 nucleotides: TGCGCCAGCAGTGAGTGGGCCGGGGAGCTGTTTTTT.

CDR3 nucleotide sequence: TGTGCTAGTGCCTCGGACAGGGAAGAGACCCAGTACTTC. Translating it yields CASASDREETQYF. This chain joins TRBV12-5 and TRBJ2-5; 8 nucleotides align to TRBD1. Trimming cost V 7 bases and J 3 bases; bases outside gene matches: 4. This CDR3 contains 13 residues. Germline CDR1 is LGHNT and CDR2 is FRNRAP.

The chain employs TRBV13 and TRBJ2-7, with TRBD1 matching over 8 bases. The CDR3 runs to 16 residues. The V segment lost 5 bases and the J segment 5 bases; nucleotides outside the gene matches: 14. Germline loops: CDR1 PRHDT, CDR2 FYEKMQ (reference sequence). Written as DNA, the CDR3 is TGTGCCAGCAGCACCCCAGGACAGGGAAGAGGCCACGAGCAGTACTTC. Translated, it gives CASSTPGQGRGHEQYF.

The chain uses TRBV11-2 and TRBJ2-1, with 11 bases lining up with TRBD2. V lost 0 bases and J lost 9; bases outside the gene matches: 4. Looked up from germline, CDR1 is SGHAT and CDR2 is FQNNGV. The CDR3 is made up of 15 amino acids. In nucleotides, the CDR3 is TGTGCCAGCAGCTTAGATGGACTAGCGGGCCCTGAGCAGTTCTTC. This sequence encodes CASSLDGLAGPEQFF.

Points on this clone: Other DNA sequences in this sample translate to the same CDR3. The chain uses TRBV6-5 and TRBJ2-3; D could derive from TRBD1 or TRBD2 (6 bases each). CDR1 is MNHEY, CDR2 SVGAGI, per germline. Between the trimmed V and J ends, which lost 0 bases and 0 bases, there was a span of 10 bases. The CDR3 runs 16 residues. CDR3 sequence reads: CASSYSRGTSTDTQYF. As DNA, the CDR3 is TGTGCCAGCAGTTACTCGAGGGGGACTAGCACAGATACGCAGTATTTT.

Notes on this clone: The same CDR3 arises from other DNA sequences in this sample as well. In nucleotides, the CDR3 is TGCGCCAGCAGCCAAGATGCCCAGGGCAATCAGCCCCAGCATTTT. Translation gives CASSQDAQGNQPQHF. The genes are TRBV4-1 and TRBJ1-5; D gene ambiguous. This CDR3 comprises 15 residues. Germline V gives CDR1 MGHRA, CDR2 YSYEKL. V lost 0 bases to trimming and J lost 2 bases, with 8 bases between them.

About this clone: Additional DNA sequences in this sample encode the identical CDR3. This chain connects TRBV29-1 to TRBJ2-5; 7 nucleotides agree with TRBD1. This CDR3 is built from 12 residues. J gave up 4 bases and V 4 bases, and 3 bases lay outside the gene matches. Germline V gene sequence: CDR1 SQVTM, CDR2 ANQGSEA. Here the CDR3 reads CSVGTGGETQYF. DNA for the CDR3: TGCAGCGTTGGGACAGGCGGAGAGACCCAGTACTTC.

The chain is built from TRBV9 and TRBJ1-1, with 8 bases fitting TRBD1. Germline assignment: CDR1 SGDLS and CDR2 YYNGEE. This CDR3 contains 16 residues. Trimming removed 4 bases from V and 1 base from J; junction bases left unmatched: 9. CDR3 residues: CASSPGAQGANTEAFF. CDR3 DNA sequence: TGTGCCAGCAGCCCAGGGGCCCAGGGGGCGAACACTGAAGCTTTCTTT.

The CDR3 loop is CASSQDLGGEKLFF. Here the CDR3 DNA reads TGTGCCAGCAGCCAAGATCTTGGGGGTGAAAAACTGTTTTTT. The chain carries TRBV14 and TRBJ1-4; tentative D call: TRBD1 (5 bases). With 0 bases removed from V and 7 bases from J, the gap between germline ends came to 9 bases. The CDR3 loop spans 14 amino acids. Per germline, CDR1 SGHDN and CDR2 FVKESK.